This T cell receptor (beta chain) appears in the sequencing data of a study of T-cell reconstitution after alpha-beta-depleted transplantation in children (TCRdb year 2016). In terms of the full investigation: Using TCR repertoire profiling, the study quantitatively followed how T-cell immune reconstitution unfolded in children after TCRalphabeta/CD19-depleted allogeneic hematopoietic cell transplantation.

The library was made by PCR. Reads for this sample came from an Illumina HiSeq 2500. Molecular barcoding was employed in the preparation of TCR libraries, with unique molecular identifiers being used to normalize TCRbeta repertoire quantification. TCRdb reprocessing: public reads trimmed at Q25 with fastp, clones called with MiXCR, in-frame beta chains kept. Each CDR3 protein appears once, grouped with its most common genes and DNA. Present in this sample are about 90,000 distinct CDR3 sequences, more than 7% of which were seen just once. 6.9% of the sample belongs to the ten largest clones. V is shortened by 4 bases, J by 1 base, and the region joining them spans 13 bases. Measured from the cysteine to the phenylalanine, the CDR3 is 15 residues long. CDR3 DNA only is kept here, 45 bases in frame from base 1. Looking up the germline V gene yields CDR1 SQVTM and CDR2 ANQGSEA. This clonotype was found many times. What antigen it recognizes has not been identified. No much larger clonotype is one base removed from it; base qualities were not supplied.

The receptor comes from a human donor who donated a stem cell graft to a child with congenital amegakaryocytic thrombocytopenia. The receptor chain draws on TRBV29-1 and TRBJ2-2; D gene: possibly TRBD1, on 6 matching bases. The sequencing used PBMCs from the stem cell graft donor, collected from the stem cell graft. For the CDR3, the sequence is CSVVEQGWNTGELFF. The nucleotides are TGCAGCGTTGTGGAACAGGGATGGAACACCGGGGAGCTGTTTTTT.